These 21 T cell receptor beta chains share one sample of origin, sequenced in a study of cytomegalovirus exposure and HLA in healthy donors. Method: immunoSEQ multiplex PCR; TCRdb's copy keeps in-frame clones and lacks some. The sample lists 220,000 or so clones, over 80% occurring once. The sequenced material came from PBMCs. The receptors were gathered from a woman aged 25 to 39 in good health and CMV-seropositive.

This clone showed up just once. J is TRBJ1-2 and V is TRBV2, with a tentative D call TRBD1 (5 bases). There are 12 residues in the CDR3. Germline values: CDR1 SNHLY, CDR2 FYNNEI. V lost 6 bases and J 5 bases, leaving 10 bases between the germline ends. The CDR3 protein is CASRTGLYGYTF. Written as DNA, the CDR3 is TGTGCCAGCAGAACGGGACTTTATGGCTACACCTTC.

This clone occurred once. This chain links TRBV19 with TRBJ1-2; 10 bases map to TRBD1. V dropped 1 base and J dropped 3; count of bases not matched to a gene: 5. The CDR3 runs to 16 residues. CDR1 is LNHDA and CDR2 is SQIVND in the germline V gene (reference sequence). The CDR3 sequence: CASSIVGTGDHYGYTF. CDR3 bases: TGTGCCAGTAGTATAGTTGGGACAGGGGACCACTATGGCTACACCTTC.

This sequence joins TRBV27 and TRBJ2-3; either TRBD1 or TRBD2 may fit D (5 bases each). Trimming stripped 2 bases from V and 9 bases from J, with 21 bases between. The length of the CDR3 is 16 residues. Germline-derived CDR1 and CDR2 are MNHEY and SMNVEV (reference sequence). CDR3 nucleotides: TGTGCCAGCAGTTTAGGCCCCCGGGGCGCGGTAGAAACGCAGTATTTT. Amino acids: CASSLGPRGAVETQYF.

V and J are TRBV30 and TRBJ2-5; D uncertain. V lost 0 bases, J lost 5 bases, and 4 bases lay in between. CDR1 and CDR2 from the germline V gene are GTSNPN and SVGIG (reference sequence). The CDR3 runs to 11 residues. CDR3 nucleotides: TGTGCCTGGAGTGTGGTCGAGACCCAGTACTTC. It yields the protein CAWSVVETQYF.

The J gene is TRBJ1-2, the V gene TRBV27; a possible D gene is TRBD1 (6 bases). The CDR3 consists of 13 residues. The germline V and J ends were trimmed by 6 bases and 4 bases, with 12 bases remaining between them. Germline V gives CDR1 MNHEY, CDR2 SMNVEV (reference sequence). CDR3 region: CASRAGDFYGYTF. The DNA of the CDR3 is TGTGCCAGCAGAGCAGGGGACTTCTATGGCTACACCTTC.

This rearrangement joins TRBV27 to TRBJ2-2, with D tentatively TRBD2 (8 bases). Trimming left V 7 bases short and J 5 bases short, with 20 bases between. The CDR3 loop spans 16 amino acids. Germline V gene data show CDR1 as MNHEY and CDR2 as SMNVEV (reference sequence). The CDR3 is CASTPGGGPRTGELFF. In DNA, the CDR3 is TGTGCCAGCACACCGGGAGGGGGCCCACGGACCGGGGAGCTGTTTTTT.

This clone is a singleton in its sample. J is TRBJ1-1 and V is TRBV28; tentatively, D is TRBD1 (6 bases). The CDR3 runs 14 residues. The germline CDR1 and CDR2 sequences are MDHEN and SYDVKM. V lost 6 bases, J lost 0 bases, and 11 bases lay in between. CDR3 sequence: CASRSGQLNTEAFF. The CDR3 coding sequence is TGTGCCAGCAGGTCCGGACAGTTGAACACTGAAGCTTTCTTT.

The chain has TRBV15 and TRBJ2-1; D remains unclear. Germline V CDR1 and CDR2: LNHNV, YYDKDF (reference sequence). The V end was cut by 1 base, the J end by 3 bases, with 16 bases between. This CDR3 comprises 17 residues. The CDR3 loop is CATSRVPLETGYNEQFF. The CDR3 nucleotides are TGTGCCACCAGCAGAGTCCCTCTCGAGACCGGCTACAATGAGCAGTTCTTC.

The V gene is TRBV7-9, the J gene TRBJ2-7; possibly TRBD2 for D (6 bases). The CDR3 length is 12 residues. With 4 bases removed from V and 7 bases from J, the gap between germline ends came to 11 bases. The germline CDR1 and CDR2 sequences are SEHNR and FQNEAQ (reference sequence). CDR3 sequence: CASSSGVREQYF. The CDR3 bases are TGTGCCAGCAGCTCGGGAGTGAGGGAGCAGTACTTC.

The chain joins TRBV27 to TRBJ2-1; D ambiguous. The germline V and J ends were trimmed by 2 bases and 5 bases, with 7 bases remaining between them. The germline CDR1 and CDR2 sequences are MNHEY and SMNVEV (reference sequence). The CDR3 sequence is 13 residues long. The CDR3 DNA reads as TGTGCCAGCAGTTTACTTGCGGACAATGAGCAGTTCTTC. This gives the protein CASSLLADNEQFF.

The DNA of the CDR3 is TGTGCCAGCAGTTTCTCCGGGACTGAAGCTTTCTTT. It codes for CASSFSGTEAFF. The chain employs TRBV27 and TRBJ1-1; no clear D. Germline-derived CDR1 and CDR2 are MNHEY and SMNVEV (reference sequence). Trimming cost V 3 bases and J 5 bases, with 7 bases left between them. The CDR3 is made up of 12 amino acids.

The chain recombines TRBV9 with TRBJ2-3; D tentatively reads TRBD1 or TRBD2 (5 bases each). V was trimmed by 4 bases and J by 2 bases, leaving 17 bases between them. The CDR3 spans 16 residues. Germline-derived CDR1 and CDR2 are SGDLS and YYNGEE. In DNA form, the CDR3 reads TGTGCCAGCAGCCCGGGGCGGACTTGGCCCACAGATACGCAGTATTTT. It is translated as CASSPGRTWPTDTQYF. The full variable domain, in which reference TRBV9 and TRBJ2-3 provide the parts outside the CDR3, is DSGVTQTPKHLITATGQRVTLRCSPRSGDLSVYWYQQSLDQGLQFLIQYYNGEERAKGNILERFSAQQFPDLHSELNLSSLELGDSALYFCASSPGRTWPTDTQYFGPGTRLTVL.

This clone appeared a single time. The V gene is TRBV30, the J gene TRBJ2-2; D gene ambiguous. The CDR3 has 14 residues. Germline lookup yields CDR1 GTSNPN and CDR2 SVGIG (reference sequence). Trimming removed 0 bases at V and 5 bases at J, with 10 bases between. The CDR3 DNA reads TGTGCCTGGAGTGTACTGAGAGATACCGGGGAGCTGTTTTTT. It codes for CAWSVLRDTGELFF.

This chain links TRBV13 with TRBJ1-1, with 11 bases aligning to TRBD1. CDR3 length: 15 residues. The V segment lost 5 bases and the J segment 6 bases; nucleotides outside the gene matches: 8. The V gene's germline CDR1 is PRHDT and CDR2 FYEKMQ (reference sequence). For the CDR3, the DNA is TGTGCCAGCAGCCCAGGGACAGGGGGTTTATCTGAAGCTTTCTTT. Translation gives CASSPGTGGLSEAFF.

This clone was detected once. This rearrangement joins TRBV6-5 to TRBJ2-7; a weak D match, TRBD1 (6 bases). CDR3 length: 11 residues. CDR1 and CDR2 (germline): MNHEY, SVGAGI. Deletions cut 10 bases from V and 3 bases from J, with 10 bases between. The CDR3 DNA sequence: TGTGCCACTACGGACAGCTACGAGCAGTACTTC. Protein: CATTDSYEQYF.

This chain connects TRBV2 to TRBJ2-7; 9 positions match TRBD1. With 6 bases clipped from V and 6 bases from J, the junction kept 9 bases outside the gene matches. CDR3 length equals 14 residues. Germline V CDR1 and CDR2: SNHLY, FYNNEI. CDR3 coding DNA: TGTGCCAGCAGAGGGCCCCAGGGACAGGGCGAGCAGTACTTC. Translating it yields CASRGPQGQGEQYF.

The table lists this clone with a count of one. For the CDR3, the DNA is TGTGCCAGCAGTGAAGCGATGGCAGTAGAGGGGTATTGCTACACCTTC. This gives the protein CASSEAMAVEGYCYTF. This rearrangement joins TRBV2 to TRBJ1-2; D may be TRBD1 (5 bases). The ends were cut back, 0 bases at V and 9 bases at J, with 20 bases in the middle. The CDR3 length is 16 residues. Per germline, CDR1 SNHLY and CDR2 FYNNEI.

Details on this clone: Other DNA sequences in the same sample also yield this CDR3. This chain joins TRBV28 and TRBJ1-5; D unclear. This CDR3 region has 15 residues. Germline V gives CDR1 MDHEN, CDR2 SYDVKM. V lost 1 base, J lost 0 bases, and 7 bases lay in between. The CDR3 DNA is TGTGCCAGCAGTTTATTCCGGGGTAGCAATCAGCCCCAGCATTTT. Protein sequence: CASSLFRGSNQPQHF.

The chain combines TRBV2 with TRBJ2-2; 14 bases match TRBD2. Per germline, CDR1 SNHLY and CDR2 FYNNEI. The trim removed 7 bases at V and 3 bases at J, leaving 16 bases unmatched. The CDR3 extends over 20 amino acids. CDR3 sequence reads: CASKKTPGLAGEPHTGELFF. CDR3 sequence (DNA): TGTGCCAGCAAAAAAACTCCGGGACTAGCGGGAGAACCCCACACCGGGGAGCTGTTTTTT.

The sample holds one count of this clone. CDR3 sequence reads: CASSTGLEKLFF. The CDR3 DNA sequence: TGTGCCAGCAGTACGGGATTGGAAAAACTGTTTTTT. This chain joins TRBV28 and TRBJ1-4; D remains unclear. The CDR3 sequence is 12 residues long. The V gene lost 5 bases and the J gene lost 8 bases, with 9 bases spanning the gap. Germline V gives CDR1 MDHEN, CDR2 SYDVKM.

This chain joins TRBV5-8 and TRBJ2-7, with a weak D call TRBD2 (5 bases). Germline-derived CDR1 and CDR2 are SGHTS and YDEGEE. Trimming cost V 5 bases and J 4 bases, with 19 bases left between them. The CDR3 spans 15 residues. CDR3 sequence: CASRDHGLPYYEQYF. The DNA of the CDR3 is TGTGCCAGCAGGGACCACGGACTGCCGTATTACGAGCAGTACTTC.